This record concerns one T cell receptor beta chain sequence. A much more abundant neighbour one base away suggests this may be a read error. The data stem from a study of blood T cells in healthy people across ages. A second about 7 to 11 cycle PCR used barcoded and J-beta primers. Each CDR3 protein gets one entry after TCRdb re-called the 5' RACE reads with MiXCR. Among hundreds of thousands of distinct CDR3 sequences listed, around 50% were seen once. With 2 bases removed from V and 5 bases from J, the gap between germline ends came to 27 bases. The CDR3 sequence is 19 residues long. The source is an elderly woman in good health. The rearrangement links TRBV12-3 or TRBV12-4 to TRBJ1-2, with a tentative D call TRBD1 (6 bases). Sequenced sample: blood. CDR3 amino acids: CASSLKVLAPGGAQYGYTF. Here the CDR3 DNA reads TGTGCCAGCAGTTTAAAAGTACTTGCCCCGGGGGGCGCTCAATATGGCTACACCTTC.